The sequence of this T cell receptor beta chain was determined in a study of blood T cell repertoires in COVID-19 (TCRdb year 2020). Background for the entire study: Samples from collaborators originated in the United States, Italy and Spain and spanned both the acute and convalescent phases of COVID-19. The material from the prospective study consisted of cDNA or gDNA derived from T cells, B-cell-depleted T cells, or PBMCs. The dataset comprised deeply sampled blood TCRbeta repertoires from subjects exposed to, actively infected with, or recovered from COVID-19. A freely available public database, intended as a resource for researchers studying the immune response to SARS-CoV-2, is where the repertoires were released. The samples were drawn from two sources: the first 160 participants of the ongoing ImmuneRACE study, and over 1,000 subjects contributed by 6 global collaborators. Sample metadata almost always included a de-identified subject ID, COVID-19 status, age in years and sex. Where available, HLA class I and class II types were taken from metadata supplied by the sample provider and were not determined by assay-based typing.

This clone was found a few times. The antigen it binds to is not known. The record has no base qualities; no much larger clone is one base away. The CDR3 covers 14 residues, taking in both the cysteine and the phenylalanine. Of the read, only the CDR3 DNA is kept; its 42 bases are in frame from base 1. Trimming takes 2 bases from V and 4 bases from J, and the germline ends sit 9 bases apart. Taken from the germline V gene, the CDR1 and CDR2 loops are MDHEN and SYDVKM. One collaborating source in Seattle enrolled patients during active infection and followed them longitudinally through the course of disease. Whole blood was collected in K2EDTA tubes by collaborating institutions according to the institutions' own protocols. For TCRbeta analysis, collaborators shipped samples in one of three forms: frozen whole blood, isolated PBMCs, or DNA extracted from either of those sample types. TCRbeta CDR3 regions were amplified from genomic DNA by means of the immunoSEQ Assay, a bias-controlled multiplex PCR. As for the original processing: The number of nucleated cells in each sample was estimated by amplification of reference gene primers within the assay. To quantify the absolute abundance of each unique TCRbeta CDR3 rearrangement, sequence reads were collapsed and filtered. For each sample, productive Simpson clonality was calculated as the square root of Simpson's diversity index across productive rearrangements. TCRdb obtained this table from immuneACCESS and retained in-frame rearrangements with V and J assigned. These tables miss some clones; where compared with another copy, unresolved V genes account for less than half of the shortfall, and the remainder is unexplained. V and J calls and clone size come straight from that table; D and trimming were deduced from the DNA. The table for this sample lists tens of thousands of clones; about 83% of them were counted only once. The ten biggest clones cover 6.5% of the sample.

Broad study findings and their caveats: The amount of clinical and demographic metadata varied by source and participant and was provided uncurated.

The receptor was isolated from a woman aged 60-75 years with COVID-19, enrolled during active disease. The chain is assembled from TRBV28 and TRBJ1-5, and possibly TRBD1, on 5 matching bases. The source material was peripheral blood. CDR3 region: CASSLPGVNQPQHF. In nucleotide form, the sequence is TGTGCCAGCAGTTTACCGGGGGTTAATCAGCCCCAGCATTTT.